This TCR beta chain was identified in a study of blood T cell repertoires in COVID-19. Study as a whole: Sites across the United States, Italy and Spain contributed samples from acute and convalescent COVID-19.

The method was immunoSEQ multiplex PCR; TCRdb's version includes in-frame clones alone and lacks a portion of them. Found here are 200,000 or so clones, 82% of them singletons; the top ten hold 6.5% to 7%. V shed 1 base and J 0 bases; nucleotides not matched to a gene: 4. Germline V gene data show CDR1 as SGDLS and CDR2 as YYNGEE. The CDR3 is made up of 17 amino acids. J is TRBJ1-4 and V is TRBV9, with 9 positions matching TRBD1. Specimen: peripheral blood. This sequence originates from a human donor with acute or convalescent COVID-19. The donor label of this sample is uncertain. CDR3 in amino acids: CASSVRDRASTNEKLFF. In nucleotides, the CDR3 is TGTGCCAGCAGCGTAAGGGACAGGGCCTCAACTAATGAAAAACTGTTTTTT.